Listed below are T cell receptor beta chains from one sample, sequenced in a study of early T cells in non-severe SARS-CoV-2 infection. TCRdb used MiXCR to reprocess the 5' RACE reads, holding one entry per CDR3 protein. The data hold roughly 53,000 distinct CDR3 sequences, with less than 9.5% observed a single time. The source material was whole blood, sampled at baseline. The receptors shown here come from an adult who was a healthcare worker with PCR-confirmed SARS-CoV-2 infection or an uninfected control (not recorded which). Each CDR3 is given without its conserved first and last residue. Rows may omit the clone size; those that give it use once, few, many or a size class.

CDR3aa	abundance	j_gene	v_gene	len
ASSLQTFRQDGYEQY	.	TRBJ2-7	TRBV27	15
ASGYTGNEQF	once	TRBJ2-1	TRBV12-5	10
ASRPGTGSNQPQH	few	TRBJ1-5	TRBV5-1	13
ASSLTSSYEQY	many	TRBJ2-7	TRBV5-1	11
ASSQDPRSPTDTQY	.	TRBJ2-3	TRBV4-1	14
ASSLASSSYEQY	.	TRBJ2-7	TRBV7-6	12
SATDRGLKTQY	.	TRBJ2-5	TRBV20-1	11
ASSSTYEQY	many	TRBJ2-7	TRBV6-6	9
ASSYSEVAGFGEQF	many	TRBJ2-1	TRBV6-6	14
ASSLTGSEETQY	few	TRBJ2-5	TRBV11-2	12
SARGLGGYT	many	TRBJ1-2	TRBV20-1	9
ASSRGTGNQETQY	few	TRBJ2-5	TRBV7-8	13
ASSQDQIGASSTFADTQY	few	TRBJ2-3	TRBV4-2	18
ASSPGLAGASTDTQY	few	TRBJ2-3	TRBV27	15
ASSFLQGNNEQF	many	TRBJ2-1	TRBV12-3/TRBV12-4	12
ASSQGMNTEAF	few	TRBJ1-1	TRBV14	11
ASSKGDKRDRGSYEQY	.	TRBJ2-7	TRBV21-1	16
ASSPQGLGELF	.	TRBJ2-2	TRBV11-2	11
AWSPGQETQY	.	TRBJ2-5	TRBV30	10
ASSLNSLNTGELF	few	TRBJ2-2	TRBV28	13
ASSLGLGRRASYEQY	.	TRBJ2-7	TRBV13	15
ASSRRRISGNTIY	many	TRBJ1-3	TRBV6-5	13
ASSPGTGDSTDTQY	many	TRBJ2-3	TRBV18	14
ASSLVPGSNQETQY	few	TRBJ2-5	TRBV25-1	14
ATTEGRAGADTQY	.	TRBJ2-3	TRBV24-1	13
ASTGLGVAKNIQY	few	TRBJ2-4	TRBV27	13
SAVGLQGNHEQY	.	TRBJ2-7	TRBV29-1	12
SVGQETQY	few	TRBJ2-5	TRBV29-1	8
ASSLDGSGPQH	.	TRBJ1-5	TRBV6-1	11
ASSLLWREGYNEQF	many	TRBJ2-1	TRBV13	14
SGRQGQNSPLH	few	TRBJ1-6	TRBV29-1	11
ASSLPGISSYEQY	many	TRBJ2-7	TRBV5-1	13
ASTRDRGSSYEQY	.	TRBJ2-7	TRBV6-5	13
ASSKDRGAYEQY	.	TRBJ2-7	TRBV6-1	12
ASSERSGHEQY	few	TRBJ2-7	TRBV10-1	11
ASSPMSGPYEQY	.	TRBJ2-7	TRBV11-2	12
ASSPGRFNQPQH	.	TRBJ1-5	TRBV7-4	12
ASSPRPTGKDEQY	.	TRBJ2-7	TRBV7-9	13
SAVGADQAQY	.	TRBJ2-5	TRBV29-1	10
ATSDQGQASYNEQF	.	TRBJ2-1	TRBV24-1	14